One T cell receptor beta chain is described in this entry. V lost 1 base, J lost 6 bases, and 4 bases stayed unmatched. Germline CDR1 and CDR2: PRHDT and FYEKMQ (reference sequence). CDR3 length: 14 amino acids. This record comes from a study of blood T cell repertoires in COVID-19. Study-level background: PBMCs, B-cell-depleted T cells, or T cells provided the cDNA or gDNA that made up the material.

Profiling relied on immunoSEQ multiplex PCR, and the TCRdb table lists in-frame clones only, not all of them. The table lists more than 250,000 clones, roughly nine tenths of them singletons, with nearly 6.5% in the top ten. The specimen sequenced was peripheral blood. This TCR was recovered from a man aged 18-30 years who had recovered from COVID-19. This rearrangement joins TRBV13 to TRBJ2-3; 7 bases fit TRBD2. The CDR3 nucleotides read TGTGCCAGCAGCTTAGCGGGAGGACCCGATACGCAGTATTTT. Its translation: CASSLAGGPDTQYF.